A selection of T cell receptor beta chains follows, all from one sample in a study of T cell responses to AZD1222 COVID-19 vaccine. Sequencing used immunoSEQ multiplex PCR; TCRdb keeps in-frame clones, though not all of them. The sample lists about 140,000 clones; about 89% were seen once. Sequences were derived from peripheral blood, sampled 28 days after the second dose of the MenACWY control vaccine. These receptors were obtained from an adult who received the MenACWY meningococcal vaccine as a control. CDR3s include the opening cysteine and the closing phenylalanine or tryptophan. A D gene is named only where the DNA matches it firmly. Clone sizes are given selectively: once, few, many, or a class where the clone is expanded.

CDR3nt | CDR3aa | d_gene | abundance | j_gene | v_gene
TGTGCCAGCAGTTACGTCTCTGGAAACACCATATATTTT | CASSYVSGNTIYF | NA | NA | TRBJ1-3 | TRBV6-5
TGTGCCAGCAGCGCGGGACAGGGGGCACCAGATACGCAGTATTTT | CASSAGQGAPDTQYF | TRBD1 | NA | TRBJ2-3 | TRBV11-3
TGTGCCAGCAGCTTAGGTGCTAGCGGGGGCCCCCAAGAGACCCAGTACTTC | CASSLGASGGPQETQYF | TRBD2 | once | TRBJ2-5 | TRBV7-2
TGTGCCAGCAGTTACCTTGTAGCGGGCGCCGACTACGAGCAGTACTTC | CASSYLVAGADYEQYF | TRBD2 | NA | TRBJ2-7 | TRBV6-2/TRBV6-3
TGCGCCAGCATGGCAGGGGGCGTTGGAAACACCATATATTTT | CASMAGGVGNTIYF | TRBD1 | NA | TRBJ1-3 | TRBV5-1
TGTGCCAGCAGTTTCACAGTTAATGCTGGCTACACCTTC | CASSFTVNAGYTF | NA | NA | TRBJ1-2 | TRBV6-2/TRBV6-3
TGTGCCAGTAGTAACTGGGAGGATGAAAAACTGTTTTTT | CASSNWEDEKLFF | NA | NA | TRBJ1-4 | TRBV19
TGTGCCAGTAGTCCGGGACTAGGGTTGGAGACCCAGTACTTC | CASSPGLGLETQYF | TRBD2 | NA | TRBJ2-5 | TRBV19
TGTGCCAGTAGTATAATGCCTGCGGGTGGCTACACCTTC | CASSIMPAGGYTF | NA | NA | TRBJ1-2 | TRBV19
TGTGCCAGCAGCCCCACGGAGGGGATTGGAAACACCATATATTTT | CASSPTEGIGNTIYF | NA | NA | TRBJ1-3 | TRBV9
TGTGCCAGCAGCCCGGGACTAGCGGATTACAATGAGCAGTTCTTC | CASSPGLADYNEQFF | TRBD2 | once | TRBJ2-1 | TRBV9
TGTGCCAGCAGTTACGGGGGACTAGCGGCGACCTACGAGCAGTACTTC | CASSYGGLAATYEQYF | TRBD2 | NA | TRBJ2-7 | TRBV6-2/TRBV6-3
TGTGCCAGCAGTTACAGTTACCACTCCTACGAGCAGTACTTC | CASSYSYHSYEQYF | NA | NA | TRBJ2-7 | TRBV6-5
TGTGCCAGCAGTCCCTCCGGGACAGGGGCCCCCTACGAGCAGTACTTC | CASSPSGTGAPYEQYF | TRBD1 | NA | TRBJ2-7 | TRBV28
TGCGCCAGCAGCCTTTTGCACCGAAACACTGAAGCTTTCTTT | CASSLLHRNTEAFF | NA | NA | TRBJ1-1 | TRBV4-3
TGTGCCAGCCATCAGGGGGGCGACTATGGCTACACCTTC | CASHQGGDYGYTF | TRBD1 | NA | TRBJ1-2 | TRBV28
TGTGCCAGCAGCCTAAGGGGGGGACTAGCGGGAGTGGGTTACGGCGGGGAGCTGTTTTTT | CASSLRGGLAGVGYGGELFF | TRBD2 | NA | TRBJ2-2 | TRBV7-8
TGTGCCAGCAGTCAGGGACAGGGCCGGGCTGAAGCTTTCTTT | CASSQGQGRAEAFF | TRBD1 | NA | TRBJ1-1 | TRBV7-2
TGCAGCGTTGAAGAAGACGCGGGAGGGTCCTACAATGAGCAGTTCTTC | CSVEEDAGGSYNEQFF | TRBD2 | few | TRBJ2-1 | TRBV29-1
TGTGCCAGCAGGGAGGGGGACAGAGTCTACGAGCAGTACTTC | CASREGDRVYEQYF | NA | NA | TRBJ2-7 | TRBV6-4
TGTGCCAGCGCTCGGACAGGGGGCGGAAACGAGCAGTACTTC | CASARTGGGNEQYF | TRBD1 | once | TRBJ2-7 | TRBV7-2
TGTGCCACCAGTGATTTCCGCCAGGGCGAGAACACCGGGGAGCTGTTTTTT | CATSDFRQGENTGELFF | NA | NA | TRBJ2-2 | TRBV24-1